A single sample is the source of the 32 T cell receptor beta chains below, sequenced in a study of shared clonotypes between healthy human individuals. The method was immunoSEQ multiplex PCR; TCRdb's version includes in-frame clones alone and lacks a portion of them. The table records more than 2,000,000 clones, 90% to 95% of them present only once. Sequences were obtained from naive CD4+ T cells sorted from blood. Sample subset: CD45RA+ positively selected. Receptors originate from a man between 18 and 35 years old in good health.

The chain couples TRBV28 to TRBJ1-2; the match to TRBD1 covers 7 bases. After removal of 6 bases from V and 7 bases from J, the junction contained 5 bases not matched to a gene. The CDR3 has 12 residues. The germline V gene encodes CDR1 MDHEN and CDR2 SYDVKM. The CDR3 loop reads CASRSAGGGYTF. DNA for the CDR3: TGTGCCAGCAGGTCAGCAGGGGGTGGCTACACCTTC.

As to this clone: One end of the junction does not line up with germline, which may come from a read error. Other nucleotide sequences from this sample produce the same CDR3. The J gene is TRBJ1-5, the V gene TRBV20-1; D is ambiguous. Germline-derived CDR1 and CDR2 are DFQATT and SNEGSKA (reference sequence). This CDR3 spans 10 amino acids. The CDR3 region is CSAGDQPQHF. CDR3 in DNA: TGCAGTGCTGGAGATCAGCCCCAGCATTTT.

The chain carries TRBV29-1 and TRBJ2-1; 7 bases match TRBD2. CDR1 and CDR2 (germline): SQVTM, ANQGSEA. The CDR3 contains 12 residues. The V and J ends lost 6 bases and 8 bases, in that order; junction bases with no gene match: 7. CDR3 loop: CSVNREADEQFF. The CDR3 coding sequence is TGCAGCGTAAACCGGGAGGCGGATGAGCAGTTCTTC.

This clone showed up just once. V and J are TRBV11-2 and TRBJ2-7, with D hard to call. The CDR3 covers 11 residues. Germline V gene lookup returns CDR1 SGHAT and CDR2 FQNNGV. Trimming pared 5 bases from V and 4 bases from J, leaving 6 bases between. The CDR3 DNA follows: TGTGCCAGCAGCGGCAGGTACGAGCAGTACTTC. This encodes CASSGRYEQYF.

This rearrangement joins TRBV5-5 to TRBJ1-2, with TRBD1 identical over 7 bases. The junction had 5 bases not matched to a gene; V was cut back by 0 bases and J by 0 bases. The CDR3 extends over 16 amino acids. Per the germline V gene, CDR1 is SGHKS and CDR2 is YYEKEE (reference sequence). The CDR3 bases are TGTGCCAGCAGCTTGGGGTGGACAGGCCCTAACTATGGCTACACCTTC. Its translation: CASSLGWTGPNYGYTF.

J is TRBJ1-5 and V is TRBV6-1, with no clear D. The CDR3 consists of 10 residues. Trimming left V 0 bases short and J 12 bases short, with 3 bases between. Germline CDR1 and CDR2: MNHNS and SASEGT. The CDR3 loop reads CASSEARQHF. In DNA, the CDR3 is TGTGCCAGCAGTGAAGCGCGCCAGCATTTT.

The chain combines TRBV4-1 with TRBJ1-5; 7 nucleotides align to TRBD1. Per germline, CDR1 MGHRA and CDR2 YSYEKL. V gave up 0 bases and J gave up 5 bases; unmatched junction bases: 7. The CDR3 has 16 residues. The CDR3 loop is CASSQERGQKDQPQHF. The CDR3 DNA is TGCGCCAGCAGCCAAGAAAGGGGACAGAAAGATCAGCCCCAGCATTTT.

This chain joins TRBV20-1 and TRBJ2-7; D is uncertain. CDR3 length equals 11 residues. Germline V gene data show CDR1 as DFQATT and CDR2 as SNEGSKA (reference sequence). V was pared by 1 base and J by 6 bases, with 7 bases between. DNA of the CDR3: TGCAGTGCTAGAGTGTACGGCGAGCAGTACTTC. The encoded protein is CSARVYGEQYF.

This chain joins TRBV7-2 and TRBJ1-6, with 7 bases identical to TRBD1. After removal of 5 bases from V and 8 bases from J, the junction contained 9 bases not matched to a gene. This CDR3 is 15 amino acids long. Germline V gene data show CDR1 as SGHTA and CDR2 as FQGNSA. In DNA form, the CDR3 reads TGTGCCAGCAGCACCAGAGGGACAGCTGATTCACCCCTCCACTTT. Translated: CASSTRGTADSPLHF.

This clone was seen only once. The chain is built from TRBV4-1 and TRBJ2-7, with 7 bases that match TRBD1. V was pared by 3 bases and J by 2 bases, with 7 bases of the junction left unmatched. CDR1 is MGHRA, CDR2 YSYEKL, per germline. The length of the CDR3 is 15 residues. CDR3 DNA: TGCGCCAGCAGCCATCCGGGACAGATGACCTACGAGCAGTACTTC. This codes for CASSHPGQMTYEQYF.

This chain connects TRBV7-9 to TRBJ2-3, with 10 bases identical to TRBD1. The V gene's germline CDR1 is SEHNR and CDR2 FQNEAQ (reference sequence). This CDR3 comprises 15 residues. With V trimmed by 5 bases and J by 4 bases, 6 bases remained unmatched. CDR3 nucleotide sequence: TGTGCCAGCAGCACCGGGACAGGGGTTGCAGATACGCAGTATTTT. This gives the protein CASSTGTGVADTQYF.

The chain carries TRBV29-1 and TRBJ2-2; no clear D. Germline V gene lookup returns CDR1 SQVTM and CDR2 ANQGSEA. The germline V and J ends were trimmed by 7 bases and 2 bases, with 14 bases remaining between them. CDR3 length: 14 residues. The CDR3, as DNA: TGCAGCGCCCGGACCCATTCTAACACCGGGGAGCTGTTTTTT. It encodes CSARTHSNTGELFF.

V is TRBV28 and J is TRBJ1-4; 7 nucleotides align to TRBD1. This CDR3 contains 15 residues. Germline V gene lookup returns CDR1 MDHEN and CDR2 SYDVKM. Trimming at V came to 6 bases and at J to 7 bases, leaving 11 bases not matched to a gene. The CDR3 DNA sequence: TGTGCCAGCAGGACGGGCGACAGGGTGGGTGAAAAACTGTTTTTT. Translating it yields CASRTGDRVGEKLFF.

This clone appeared a single time. In the same sample, other DNA sequences code for this CDR3. The chain links TRBV5-1 to TRBJ2-5; D ambiguous. Germline V gene data show CDR1 as SGHRS and CDR2 as YFSETQ. The germline V and J ends were trimmed by 2 bases and 5 bases, with 10 bases remaining between them. CDR3 size: 13 residues. As DNA, the CDR3 is TGCGCCAGCAGCTTCCTATCCGGGGAGACCCAGTACTTC. It encodes CASSFLSGETQYF.

The chain couples TRBV1 to TRBJ2-7. TRBV1 is annotated as a pseudogene. The CDR3 spans 12 residues. CDR3 in DNA: TGCACCAGCAGCCAAGATACCCACGAGCAGTACTTC. Translation: CTSSQDTHEQYF.

This sequence joins TRBV28 and TRBJ2-7, with 8 bases aligning to TRBD1. The V segment lost 3 bases and the J segment 5 bases; nucleotides outside the gene matches: 6. This CDR3 is built from 14 residues. Looked up from germline, CDR1 is MDHEN and CDR2 is SYDVKM. The CDR3, as DNA: TGTGCCAGCAGTTTTGACAGGGGAGGACACGAGCAGTACTTC. Translated: CASSFDRGGHEQYF. Full variable domain (remainder filled in from reference TRBV28 and TRBJ2-7): DVKVTQSSRYLVKRTGEKVFLECVQDMDHENMFWYRQDPGLGLRLIYFSYDVKMKEKGDIPEGYSVSREKKERFSLILESASTNQTSMYLCASSFDRGGHEQYFGPGTRLTVT.

The chain combines TRBV11-2 with TRBJ1-4; 8 bases are a match to TRBD1. Germline lookup yields CDR1 SGHAT and CDR2 FQNNGV. This CDR3 contains 14 residues. The V gene end was trimmed by 4 bases and the J gene end by 6 bases; junction bases not matched to a gene: 4. This CDR3 is CASSYRGLDEKLFF. The CDR3, as DNA: TGTGCCAGCAGCTACAGGGGGTTGGATGAAAAACTGTTTTTT.

This rearrangement joins TRBV30 to TRBJ2-3, with TRBD1 matching over 9 bases. The CDR3 loop spans 16 amino acids. Germline lookup yields CDR1 GTSNPN and CDR2 SVGIG (reference sequence). Trimming took 6 bases from V and 4 from J; bases not matched to a gene: 14. The chain's CDR3 is CACSPPNRGPSDTQYF. In nucleotides, the CDR3 is TGTGCCTGTTCCCCCCCCAACAGGGGGCCCTCAGATACGCAGTATTTT.

The genes are TRBV30 and TRBJ2-3, with D perhaps TRBD1 or TRBD2 (5 bases each). Trimming pared 5 bases from V and 1 base from J, leaving 10 bases between. This CDR3 has 13 residues. Germline CDR1 and CDR2: GTSNPN and SVGIG (reference sequence). Written as DNA, the CDR3 is TGTGCCTGGCGGGGCCGGGGCACAGATACGCAGTATTTT. It specifies CAWRGRGTDTQYF.

This chain joins TRBV15 and TRBJ2-7; D is unresolved. CDR1 is LNHNV, CDR2 YYDKDF, per germline (reference sequence). The CDR3 length is 14 residues. V was pared by 0 bases and J by 4 bases, with 10 bases between. CDR3 sequence (DNA): TGTGCCACCAGCAGAGATCAGCTAGAGTACGAGCAGTACTTC. Translating it yields CATSRDQLEYEQYF.

The chain uses TRBV18 and TRBJ1-4; D is undetermined. V gave up 3 bases and J gave up 5 bases, with 16 bases separating them. Looked up from germline, CDR1 is KGHSH and CDR2 is LQKENI. This CDR3 is 16 amino acids long. CDR3: CASSPETLGTNEKLFF. CDR3 nucleotides: TGTGCCAGCTCACCCGAGACACTTGGAACAAATGAAAAACTGTTTTTT.

The CDR3 nucleotides read TGTGCCAGCAGCCCTGGGACGGAAAAAAAACTGTTTTTT. Translating gives CASSPGTEKKLFF. The chain couples TRBV21-1 to TRBJ1-4. TRBV21-1 is deemed a pseudogene. The length of the CDR3 is 13 residues.

J is TRBJ1-3 and V is TRBV6-1; D perhaps matches TRBD1 (6 bases). Germline V gives CDR1 MNHNS, CDR2 SASEGT. The CDR3 has 15 amino acids. V was shortened by 8 bases and J by 0 bases, with 14 bases between the two germline ends. In nucleotides, the CDR3 is TGTGCCAGCTTACAGGGCCATAGCTCTGGAAACACCATATATTTT. Protein: CASLQGHSSGNTIYF.

V and J are TRBV11-1 and TRBJ2-3; 7 nucleotides agree with TRBD1. Germline-derived CDR1 and CDR2 are SGHAT and FQDESV (reference sequence). CDR3 size: 14 residues. The V gene end was trimmed by 5 bases and the J gene end by 5 bases; junction bases not matched to a gene: 7. CDR3 protein: CASSRDRVEDTQYF. DNA of the CDR3: TGTGCCAGCAGCCGCGACAGGGTGGAAGATACGCAGTATTTT.

The genes are TRBV4-1 and TRBJ1-6; D possibly corresponds to TRBD1 (6 bases). The V gene's germline CDR1 is MGHRA and CDR2 YSYEKL. The CDR3 is 15 amino acids. V shed 0 bases and J shed 10 bases, with 13 bases lying between them. CDR3 amino acids: CASSQDRGSKSPLHF. DNA of the CDR3: TGCGCCAGCAGCCAAGACAGGGGTTCAAAATCACCCCTCCACTTT.

This rearrangement joins TRBV7-8 to TRBJ2-5; 7 nucleotides agree with TRBD1. The CDR3 has 15 residues. Losses at the gene ends were 1 base for V and 6 bases for J; bases not matched to a gene: 8. Per the germline V gene, CDR1 is SGHVS and CDR2 is FQNEAQ. CDR3 region: CASSLDRGPVKTQYF. The CDR3 nucleotides are TGTGCCAGCAGCTTAGACAGGGGCCCCGTAAAGACCCAGTACTTC.

J is TRBJ1-3 and V is TRBV30, with D maybe TRBD1 (5 bases). Looked up from germline, CDR1 is GTSNPN and CDR2 is SVGIG (reference sequence). V was clipped by 3 bases and J by 3 bases, with 15 bases between them. The CDR3 covers 15 residues. In DNA, the CDR3 is TGTGCCTGGAGATTTCAAGGGGTGGATGGAAACACCATATATTTT. As protein: CAWRFQGVDGNTIYF.

This sequence joins TRBV11-2 and TRBJ1-2; D gene unclear. Trimming took 4 bases from V and 9 from J, leaving 15 bases between them. The length of the CDR3 is 13 residues. Germline V gene sequence: CDR1 SGHAT, CDR2 FQNNGV. The CDR3: CASSSRGGNSYTF. Written as DNA, the CDR3 is TGTGCCAGCAGCTCCCGGGGAGGGAATAGCTACACCTTC.

Note on this clone: Other DNA sequences of this sample code for an identical CDR3. The J gene is TRBJ2-7, the V gene TRBV5-1, with D possibly matching TRBD2 (6 bases). Germline V lookup: CDR1 SGHRS, CDR2 YFSETQ. This CDR3 spans 12 amino acids. The ends were cut back, 3 bases at V and 2 bases at J, with 6 bases in the middle. The CDR3: CASSSGAYEQYF. The CDR3 DNA is TGCGCCAGCAGCTCGGGAGCCTACGAGCAGTACTTC.

The chain is built from TRBV5-1 and TRBJ1-4; D gene unclear. The CDR3 extends over 14 amino acids. Trimming removed 0 bases from V and 2 bases from J, with 5 bases in between. The germline V gene encodes CDR1 SGHRS and CDR2 YFSETQ. The CDR3 nucleotides read TGCGCCAGCAGCTTGGGAATGACTAATGAAAAACTGTTTTTT. Translating it yields CASSLGMTNEKLFF.

The rearrangement joins TRBV5-4 to TRBJ1-1; the D gene is possibly TRBD1 (5 bases). This CDR3 has 16 amino acids. The germline V gene has CDR1 SGHNT and CDR2 YYREEE (reference sequence). Trimming took 0 bases from V and 6 from J, leaving 18 bases between them. The CDR3 reads CASSLVGWGGGPEAFF. The CDR3 DNA reads TGTGCCAGCAGCTTGGTTGGCTGGGGGGGAGGCCCTGAAGCTTTCTTT.

The genes are TRBV29-1 and TRBJ2-5; D not certain. The germline V gene has CDR1 SQVTM and CDR2 ANQGSEA. The CDR3 is 12 residues long. The ends were cut back, 7 bases at V and 1 base at J, with 10 bases in the middle. The CDR3 spells CSARKSQETQYF. The CDR3 DNA sequence: TGCAGCGCCAGAAAGAGCCAAGAGACCCAGTACTTC.